The 18 T cell receptor beta chains below all came from one sample that was sequenced in a study of blood T cell repertoires in COVID-19. The repertoire was sequenced with immunoSEQ multiplex PCR; TCRdb's copy has only in-frame clones and lacks some. The data show roughly 250,000 clones, with 70% to 90% seen just once and roughly 4% held by the top ten. The specimen was PBMCs or T cells enriched from blood (not recorded which). Receptors originate from a woman in her twenties or thirties who had recovered from COVID-19.

This clone was observed many times. This chain connects TRBV19 to TRBJ2-2; 8 positions agree with TRBD2. CDR1 is LNHDA, CDR2 SQIVND, per germline (reference sequence). Trimming took 9 bases from V and 8 from J; bases not matched to a gene: 20. This CDR3 has 17 amino acids. CDR3 residues: CASFTVDPTGGLGELFF. The DNA for the CDR3 is TGTGCCAGCTTTACCGTCGACCCAACGGGGGGGCTAGGGGAGCTGTTTTTT. The full variable domain, in which reference TRBV19 and TRBJ2-2 provide the parts outside the CDR3, is DGGITQSPKYLFRKEGQNVTLSCEQNLNHDAMYWYRQDPGQGLRLIYYSQIVNDFQKGDIAEGYSVSREKKESFPLTVTSAQKNPTAFYLCASFTVDPTGGLGELFFGEGSRLTVL.

The chain combines TRBV6-5 with TRBJ2-7, with 7 bases fitting TRBD1. V trimming: 5 bases; J trimming: 2 bases; junction bases outside the gene matches: 9. The CDR3 is 15 residues long. The germline V gene has CDR1 MNHEY and CDR2 SVGAGI. DNA of the CDR3: TGTGCCAGCAGTCTTGCGGACAGGCCTACCTACGAGCAGTACTTC. It yields the protein CASSLADRPTYEQYF.

This chain links TRBV11-2 with TRBJ1-4; 7 bases agree with TRBD1. Germline loops: CDR1 SGHAT, CDR2 FQNNGV. This CDR3 is built from 15 residues. V dropped 1 base and J dropped 6; count of bases not matched to a gene: 5. CDR3 loop: CASSLGAGGYEKLFF. The DNA for the CDR3 is TGTGCCAGCAGCTTAGGTGCAGGGGGGTATGAAAAACTGTTTTTT.

This chain joins TRBV4-1 and TRBJ1-3; a weak D match, TRBD1 (6 bases). Between the trimmed V and J ends, which lost 4 bases and 0 bases, there was a span of 10 bases. CDR3 size: 15 residues. From germline, CDR1 is MGHRA and CDR2 YSYEKL. The CDR3 protein is CASSPGQLSGNTIYF. The CDR3 DNA reads TGCGCCAGCAGCCCCGGACAGCTCTCTGGAAACACCATATATTTT.

This clone came up a few times. The V and J genes are TRBV12-3 or TRBV12-4 and TRBJ1-5; D remains unclear. The CDR3 is made up of 13 amino acids. The ends were cut back, 3 bases at V and 0 bases at J, with 3 bases in the middle. This CDR3 is CASSFYSNQPQHF. Here the CDR3 DNA reads TGTGCCAGCAGTTTTTATAGCAATCAGCCCCAGCATTTT.

This chain uses TRBV12-3 or TRBV12-4 with TRBJ2-5; no reliable D call. The CDR3 extends over 13 amino acids. V lost 6 bases and J lost 2, with 10 bases in between. The CDR3 reads CASSSHRQETQYF. CDR3 in DNA: TGTGCCAGCAGCAGTCATCGACAAGAGACCCAGTACTTC.

This sequence joins TRBV30 and TRBJ1-2, with 9 positions matching TRBD1. Germline CDR1 reads GTSNPN; CDR2 reads SVGIG (reference sequence). The CDR3 consists of 12 residues. The junction had 4 bases not matched to a gene; V was cut back by 7 bases and J by 4 bases. Here the CDR3 DNA reads TGTGCCTCGGACAGGGGACTCTATGGCTACACCTTC. It yields the protein CASDRGLYGYTF.

The rearrangement uses TRBV18 and TRBJ2-7; D unclear. The CDR3 consists of 13 residues. V was pared by 0 bases and J by 3 bases, with 6 bases between. Germline V gene lookup returns CDR1 KGHSH and CDR2 LQKENI. The CDR3 spells CASSPPVYYEQYF. The DNA for the CDR3 is TGTGCCAGCTCACCACCCGTATACTACGAGCAGTACTTC.

V and J are TRBV7-3 and TRBJ2-2, with 7 bases that match TRBD1. Germline CDR1 is SGHTA and CDR2 is FQGTGA. The CDR3 runs 15 residues. The trim removed 3 bases at V and 4 bases at J, leaving 5 bases unmatched. The CDR3 DNA reads TGTGCCAGCAGCTTGGAAAGGGGGCCCACCGGGGAGCTGTTTTTT. Translated, it gives CASSLERGPTGELFF. Supplemented by reference TRBV7-3 and TRBJ2-2, the full variable domain reads GAGVSQTPSNKVTEKGKYVELRCDPISGHTALYWYRQSLGQGPEFLIYFQGTGAADDSGLPNDRFFAVRPEGSVSTLKIQRTERGDSAVYLCASSLERGPTGELFFGEGSRLTVL.

This chain uses TRBV6-1 with TRBJ1-2; 8 nucleotides line up with TRBD1. Germline V gives CDR1 MNHNS, CDR2 SASEGT. The trim removed 4 bases at V and 3 bases at J, leaving 7 bases unmatched. This CDR3 is built from 15 residues. CDR3 residues: CASSVTTGEYYGYTF. The CDR3 bases are TGTGCCAGCAGTGTAACGACAGGGGAATACTATGGCTACACCTTC.

The chain links TRBV15 to TRBJ1-5; 8 nucleotides align to TRBD1. Germline loops: CDR1 LNHNV, CDR2 YYDKDF (reference sequence). The CDR3 is 15 amino acids. With 2 bases clipped from V and 2 bases from J, the junction kept 2 bases outside the gene matches. The CDR3 sequence is CATSRLGQGNQPQHF. The CDR3 coding sequence is TGTGCCACCAGCAGATTGGGACAGGGCAATCAGCCCCAGCATTTT.

By sample fraction, this clone is medium-sized (0.01 to 0.1%). CDR3 in DNA: TGTGCCAGCAGTGAACAGGGAACTGGAAACACCATATATTTT. Translation gives CASSEQGTGNTIYF. The V gene is TRBV6-1, the J gene TRBJ1-3; D possibly corresponds to TRBD1 (5 bases). CDR1 MNHNS and CDR2 SASEGT come from the germline V gene. CDR3 length equals 14 residues. Trimming stripped 2 bases from V and 2 bases from J, with 7 bases between.

This clone occurred once. This chain joins TRBV28 and TRBJ1-5; 7 nucleotides align to TRBD1. CDR1 is MDHEN, CDR2 SYDVKM, per germline. V lost 6 bases to trimming and J lost 2 bases; unmatched junction nucleotides: 1. The CDR3 extends over 13 amino acids. The CDR3 DNA reads TGTGCCAGCAGCAGGGGGGGCAATCAGCCCCAGCATTTT. It encodes CASSRGGNQPQHF.

The chain couples TRBV6-5 to TRBJ2-7, with D unclear. Germline assignment: CDR1 MNHEY and CDR2 SVGAGI. Trimming pared 0 bases from V and 8 bases from J, leaving 11 bases between. The CDR3 has 13 residues. CDR3 region: CASSYSETAQQYF. The CDR3 region has the DNA TGTGCCAGCAGTTACTCGGAAACAGCTCAGCAGTACTTC.

The rearrangement joins TRBV18 to TRBJ1-1, with 7 nucleotides matching TRBD1. This CDR3 spans 15 amino acids. CDR1 is KGHSH, CDR2 LQKENI, per germline. After removal of 4 bases from V and 2 bases from J, the junction contained 7 bases not matched to a gene. CDR3 amino acids: CASSLSGTANTEAFF. CDR3 nucleotide sequence: TGTGCCAGCTCACTTTCCGGGACAGCCAACACTGAAGCTTTCTTT.

The gene calls are TRBV27 and TRBJ1-1; tentatively, D is TRBD1 (5 bases). V lost 3 bases to trimming and J lost 8 bases, with 16 bases between them. The CDR3 sequence is 14 residues long. CDR1 is MNHEY, CDR2 SMNVEV, per germline (reference sequence). CDR3 amino acids: CASSFSGPSQEAFF. CDR3 bases: TGTGCCAGCAGTTTCTCAGGGCCATCTCAGGAAGCTTTCTTT.

The CDR3 reads CASSFVGTNTDTQYF. CDR3 in DNA: TGTGCCAGCAGTTTCGTCGGGACAAACACAGATACGCAGTATTTT. This chain uses TRBV27 with TRBJ2-3, with D possibly being TRBD1 (6 bases). Germline assignment: CDR1 MNHEY and CDR2 SMNVEV (reference sequence). Trimming cost V 3 bases and J 2 bases, with 12 bases left between them. The CDR3 is 15 amino acids.

The CDR3 sequence: CASSHRGIRRGQPQHF. DNA for the CDR3: TGTGCCAGCAGTCACAGGGGGATCCGACGGGGTCAGCCCCAGCATTTT. The V gene is TRBV28, the J gene TRBJ1-5, with TRBD1 identical over 8 bases. Looked up from germline, CDR1 is MDHEN and CDR2 is SYDVKM. This CDR3 spans 16 amino acids. The J segment lost 6 bases and the V segment lost 5 bases, leaving 12 bases of the junction unmatched.